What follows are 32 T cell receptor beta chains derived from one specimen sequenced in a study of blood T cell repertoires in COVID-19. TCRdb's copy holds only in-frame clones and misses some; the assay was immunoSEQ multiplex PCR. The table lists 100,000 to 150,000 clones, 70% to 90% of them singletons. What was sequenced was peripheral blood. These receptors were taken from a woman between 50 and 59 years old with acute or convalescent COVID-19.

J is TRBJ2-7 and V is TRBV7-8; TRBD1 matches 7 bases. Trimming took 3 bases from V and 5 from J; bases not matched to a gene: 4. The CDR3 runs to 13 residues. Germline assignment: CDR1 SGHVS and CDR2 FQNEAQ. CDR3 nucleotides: TGTGCCAGCAGCTTGACAGGGCGGGACGAGCAGTACTTC. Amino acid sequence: CASSLTGRDEQYF.

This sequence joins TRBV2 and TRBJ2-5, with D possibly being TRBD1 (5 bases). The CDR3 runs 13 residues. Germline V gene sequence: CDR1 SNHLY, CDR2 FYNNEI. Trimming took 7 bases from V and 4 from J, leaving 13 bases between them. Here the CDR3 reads CASNERQGETQYF. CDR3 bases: TGTGCCAGCAACGAAAGGCAGGGAGAGACCCAGTACTTC.

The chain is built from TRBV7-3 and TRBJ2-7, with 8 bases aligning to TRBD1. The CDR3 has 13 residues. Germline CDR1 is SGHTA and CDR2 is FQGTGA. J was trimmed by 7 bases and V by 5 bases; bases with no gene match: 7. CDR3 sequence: CASSRDRSGEQYF. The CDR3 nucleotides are TGTGCCAGCAGCAGGGACAGGTCGGGGGAGCAGTACTTC.

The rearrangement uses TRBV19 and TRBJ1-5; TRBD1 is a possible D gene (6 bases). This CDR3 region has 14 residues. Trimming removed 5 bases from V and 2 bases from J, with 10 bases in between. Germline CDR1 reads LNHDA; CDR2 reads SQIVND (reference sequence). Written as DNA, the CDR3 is TGTGCCAGTAGTGGGTCAGGGGGCAATCAGCCCCAGCATTTT. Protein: CASSGSGGNQPQHF. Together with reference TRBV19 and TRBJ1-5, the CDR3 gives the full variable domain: DGGITQSPKYLFRKEGQNVTLSCEQNLNHDAMYWYRQDPGQGLRLIYYSQIVNDFQKGDIAEGYSVSREKKESFPLTVTSAQKNPTAFYLCASSGSGGNQPQHFGDGTRLSIL.

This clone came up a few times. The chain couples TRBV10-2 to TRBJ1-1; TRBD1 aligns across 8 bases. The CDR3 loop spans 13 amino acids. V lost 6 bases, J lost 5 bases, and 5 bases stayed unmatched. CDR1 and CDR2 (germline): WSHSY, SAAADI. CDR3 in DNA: TGCGCCAGCAGAAACAGGGGGACGACTGAAGCTTTCTTT. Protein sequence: CASRNRGTTEAFF.

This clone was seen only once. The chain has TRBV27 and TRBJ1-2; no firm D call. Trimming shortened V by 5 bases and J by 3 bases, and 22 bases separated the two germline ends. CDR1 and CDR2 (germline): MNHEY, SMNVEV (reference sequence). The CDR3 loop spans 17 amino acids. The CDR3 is CASSTTRGNPTHYGYTF. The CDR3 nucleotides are TGTGCCAGCAGTACCACGAGAGGGAACCCGACTCACTATGGCTACACCTTC.

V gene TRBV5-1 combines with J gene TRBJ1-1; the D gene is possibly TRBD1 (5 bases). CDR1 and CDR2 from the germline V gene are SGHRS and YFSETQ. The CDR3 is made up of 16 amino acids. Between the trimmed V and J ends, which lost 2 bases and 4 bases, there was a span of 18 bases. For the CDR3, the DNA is TGCGCCAGCAGCTTTGACCCGGGGGAGGGGTCCACTGAAGCTTTCTTT. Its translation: CASSFDPGEGSTEAFF.

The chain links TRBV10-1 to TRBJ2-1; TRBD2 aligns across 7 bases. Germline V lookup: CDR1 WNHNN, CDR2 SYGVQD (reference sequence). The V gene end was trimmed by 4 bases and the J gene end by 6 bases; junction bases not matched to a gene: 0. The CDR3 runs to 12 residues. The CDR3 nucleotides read TGCGCCAGCAGTGGGGGGGGCAATGAGCAGTTCTTC. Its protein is CASSGGGNEQFF.

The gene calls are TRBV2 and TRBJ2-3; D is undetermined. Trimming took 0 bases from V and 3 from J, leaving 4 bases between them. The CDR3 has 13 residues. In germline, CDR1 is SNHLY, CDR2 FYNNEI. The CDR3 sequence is CASSEARTDTQYF. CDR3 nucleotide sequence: TGTGCCAGCAGTGAAGCGAGAACAGATACGCAGTATTTT. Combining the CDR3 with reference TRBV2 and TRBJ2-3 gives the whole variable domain EPEVTQTPSHQVTQMGQEVILRCVPISNHLYFYWYRQILGQKVEFLVSFYNNEISEKSEIFDDQFSVERPDGSNFTLKIRSTKLEDSAMYFCASSEARTDTQYFGPGTRLTVL.

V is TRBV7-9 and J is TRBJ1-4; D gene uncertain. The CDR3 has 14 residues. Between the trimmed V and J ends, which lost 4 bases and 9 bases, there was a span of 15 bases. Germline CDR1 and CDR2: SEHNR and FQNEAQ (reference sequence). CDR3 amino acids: CASSSTNAPKKLFF. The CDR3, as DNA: TGTGCCAGCAGCTCGACTAATGCACCTAAAAAACTGTTTTTT.

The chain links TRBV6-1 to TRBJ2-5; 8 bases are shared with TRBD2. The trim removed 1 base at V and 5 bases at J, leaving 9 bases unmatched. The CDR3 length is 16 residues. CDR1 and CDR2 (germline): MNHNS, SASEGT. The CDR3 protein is CASSEGSGGAGETQYF. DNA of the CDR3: TGTGCCAGCAGTGAAGGCTCCGGGGGGGCTGGGGAGACCCAGTACTTC.

The CDR3 nucleotides read TGTGCCAGCAGTTACACAACTAGCAGCTATGAGCAGTTCTTC. Translated: CASSYTTSSYEQFF. The rearrangement uses TRBV6-5 and TRBJ2-1, with D perhaps matching TRBD2 (6 bases). This CDR3 region has 14 residues. The V end lost 2 bases, the J end lost 8 bases, and 13 bases lay between the germline ends. CDR1 MNHEY and CDR2 SVGAGI come from the germline V gene.

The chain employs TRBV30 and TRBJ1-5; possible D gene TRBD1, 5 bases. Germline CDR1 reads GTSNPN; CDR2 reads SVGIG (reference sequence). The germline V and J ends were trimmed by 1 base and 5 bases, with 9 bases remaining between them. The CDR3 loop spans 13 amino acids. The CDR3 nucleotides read TGTGCCTGGAGTGCAGGGAATCATCAGCCCCAGCATTTT. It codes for CAWSAGNHQPQHF.

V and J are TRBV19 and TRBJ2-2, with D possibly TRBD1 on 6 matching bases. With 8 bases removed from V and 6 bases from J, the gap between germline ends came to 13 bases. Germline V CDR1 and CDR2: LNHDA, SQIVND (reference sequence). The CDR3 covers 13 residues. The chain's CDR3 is CASFQGRSGELFF. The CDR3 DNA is TGTGCCAGTTTCCAGGGGAGATCCGGGGAGCTGTTTTTT.

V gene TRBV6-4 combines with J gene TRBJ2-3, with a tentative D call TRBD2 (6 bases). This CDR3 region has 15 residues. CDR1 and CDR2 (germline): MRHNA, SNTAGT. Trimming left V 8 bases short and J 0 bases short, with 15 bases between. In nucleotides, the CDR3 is TGTGCCAGCTCGGAGGGGAGCGGTAGCACAGATACGCAGTATTTT. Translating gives CASSEGSGSTDTQYF.

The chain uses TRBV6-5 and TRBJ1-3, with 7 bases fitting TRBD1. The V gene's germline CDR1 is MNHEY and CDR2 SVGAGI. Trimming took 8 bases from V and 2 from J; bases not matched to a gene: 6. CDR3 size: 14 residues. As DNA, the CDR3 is TGTGCCAGCGGGAAAGGGGGCGCTGGAAACACCATATATTTT. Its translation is CASGKGGAGNTIYF.

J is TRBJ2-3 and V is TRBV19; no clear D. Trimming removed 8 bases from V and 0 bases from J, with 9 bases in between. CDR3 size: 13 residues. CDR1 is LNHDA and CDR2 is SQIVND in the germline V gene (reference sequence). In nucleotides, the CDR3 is TGTGCCAGTTGCGGTCCTAGCACAGATACGCAGTATTTT. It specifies CASCGPSTDTQYF.

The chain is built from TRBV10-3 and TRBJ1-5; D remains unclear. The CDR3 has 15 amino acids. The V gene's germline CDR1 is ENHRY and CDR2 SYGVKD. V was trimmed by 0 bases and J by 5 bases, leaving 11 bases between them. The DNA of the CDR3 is TGTGCCATCAGTGAGTCCCCATACAATTATCAGCCCCAGCATTTT. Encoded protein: CAISESPYNYQPQHF.

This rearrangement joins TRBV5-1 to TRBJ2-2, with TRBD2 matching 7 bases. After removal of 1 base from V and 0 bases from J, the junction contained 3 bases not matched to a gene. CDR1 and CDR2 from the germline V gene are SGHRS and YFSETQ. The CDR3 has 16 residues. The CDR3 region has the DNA TGCGCCAGCAGCTTGAACGGGGGGTCGAACACCGGGGAGCTGTTTTTT. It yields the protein CASSLNGGSNTGELFF. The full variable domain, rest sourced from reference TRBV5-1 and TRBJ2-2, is KAGVTQTPRYLIKTRGQQVTLSCSPISGHRSVSWYQQTPGQGLQFLFEYFSETQRNKGNFPGRFSGRQFSNSRSEMNVSTLELGDSALYLCASSLNGGSNTGELFFGEGSRLTVL.

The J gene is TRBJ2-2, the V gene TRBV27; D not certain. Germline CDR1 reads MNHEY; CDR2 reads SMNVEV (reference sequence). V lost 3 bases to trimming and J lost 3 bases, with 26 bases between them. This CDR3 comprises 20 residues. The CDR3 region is CASSFYLRGATPDHTGELFF. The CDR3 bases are TGTGCCAGCAGTTTCTATCTAAGAGGCGCCACCCCAGACCACACCGGGGAGCTGTTTTTT.

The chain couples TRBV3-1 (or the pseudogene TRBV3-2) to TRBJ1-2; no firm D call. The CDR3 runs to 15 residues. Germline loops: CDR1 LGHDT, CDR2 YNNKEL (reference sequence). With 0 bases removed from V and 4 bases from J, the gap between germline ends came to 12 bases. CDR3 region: CASSQDVSRGYGYTF. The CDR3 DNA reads TGTGCCAGCAGCCAAGACGTATCCCGGGGCTATGGCTACACCTTC.

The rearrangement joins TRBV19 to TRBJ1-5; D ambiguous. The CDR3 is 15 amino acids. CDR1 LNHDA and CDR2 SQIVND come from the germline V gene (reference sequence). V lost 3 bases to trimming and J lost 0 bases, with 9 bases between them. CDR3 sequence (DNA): TGTGCCAGTAGTATGGTAGCGGATAGCAATCAGCCCCAGCATTTT. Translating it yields CASSMVADSNQPQHF.

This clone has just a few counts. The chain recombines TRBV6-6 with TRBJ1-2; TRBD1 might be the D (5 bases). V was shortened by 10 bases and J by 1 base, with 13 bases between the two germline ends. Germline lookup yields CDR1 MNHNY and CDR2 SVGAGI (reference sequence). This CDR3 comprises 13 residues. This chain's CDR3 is CATTTVINYGYTF. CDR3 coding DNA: TGTGCCACCACGACAGTAATTAACTATGGCTACACCTTC.

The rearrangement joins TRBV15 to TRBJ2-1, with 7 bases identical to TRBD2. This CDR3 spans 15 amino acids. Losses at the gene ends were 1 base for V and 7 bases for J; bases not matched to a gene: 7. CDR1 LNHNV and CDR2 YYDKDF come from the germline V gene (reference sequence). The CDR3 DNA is TGTGCCACCAGCAGAGGGGGAGGGGCTTCGAATGAGCAGTTCTTC. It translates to CATSRGGGASNEQFF.

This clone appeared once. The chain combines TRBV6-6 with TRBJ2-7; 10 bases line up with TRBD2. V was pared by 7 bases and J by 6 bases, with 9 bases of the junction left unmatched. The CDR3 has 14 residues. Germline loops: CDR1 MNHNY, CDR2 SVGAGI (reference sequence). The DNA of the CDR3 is TGTGCCAGCAATGTGGGGACTAGCGATAGCGAGCAGTACTTC. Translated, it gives CASNVGTSDSEQYF.

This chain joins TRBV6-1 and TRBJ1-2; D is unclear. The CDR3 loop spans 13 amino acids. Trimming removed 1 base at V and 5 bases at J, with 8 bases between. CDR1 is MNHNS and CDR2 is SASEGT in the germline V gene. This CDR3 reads CASSEDGRYGYTF. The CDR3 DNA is TGTGCCAGCAGTGAAGACGGGAGGTATGGCTACACCTTC.

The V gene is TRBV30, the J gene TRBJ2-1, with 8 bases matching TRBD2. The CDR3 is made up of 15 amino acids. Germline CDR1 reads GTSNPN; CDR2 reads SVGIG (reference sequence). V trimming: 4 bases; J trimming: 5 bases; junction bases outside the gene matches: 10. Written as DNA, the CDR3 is TGTGCCTGGACCTTACGCAGACTAGCGAACAATGAGCAGTTCTTC. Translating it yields CAWTLRRLANNEQFF.

In DNA, the CDR3 is TGTGCCAGTAGTACCAGTGCAACTAATGAAAAACTGTTTTTT. It translates to CASSTSATNEKLFF. This chain joins TRBV19 and TRBJ1-4; D not resolved. Germline CDR1 reads LNHDA; CDR2 reads SQIVND (reference sequence). Trimming removed 4 bases at V and 0 bases at J, with 6 bases between. The CDR3 is 14 amino acids.

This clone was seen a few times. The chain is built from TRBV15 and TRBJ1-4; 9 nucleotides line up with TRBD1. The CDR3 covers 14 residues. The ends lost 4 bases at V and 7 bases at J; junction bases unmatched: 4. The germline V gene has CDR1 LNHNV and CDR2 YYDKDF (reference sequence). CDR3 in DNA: TGTGCCACCAGCACAGGACAGGGGAGTGAAAAACTGTTTTTT. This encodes CATSTGQGSEKLFF.

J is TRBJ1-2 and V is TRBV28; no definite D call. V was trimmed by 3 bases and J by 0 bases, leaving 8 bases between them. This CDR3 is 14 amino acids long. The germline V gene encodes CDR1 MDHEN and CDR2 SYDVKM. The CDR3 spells CASSFQVTNYGYTF. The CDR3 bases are TGTGCCAGCAGTTTTCAGGTGACTAACTATGGCTACACCTTC.

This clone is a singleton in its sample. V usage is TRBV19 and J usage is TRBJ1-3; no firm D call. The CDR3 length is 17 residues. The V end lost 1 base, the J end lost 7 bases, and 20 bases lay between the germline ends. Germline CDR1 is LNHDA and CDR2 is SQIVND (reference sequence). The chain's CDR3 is CASSIGSPRFRRNTIYF. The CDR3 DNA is TGTGCCAGTAGTATAGGGTCCCCCAGGTTCCGGAGGAACACCATATATTTT. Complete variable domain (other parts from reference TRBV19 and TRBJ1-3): DGGITQSPKYLFRKEGQNVTLSCEQNLNHDAMYWYRQDPGQGLRLIYYSQIVNDFQKGDIAEGYSVSREKKESFPLTVTSAQKNPTAFYLCASSIGSPRFRRNTIYFGEGSWLTVV.

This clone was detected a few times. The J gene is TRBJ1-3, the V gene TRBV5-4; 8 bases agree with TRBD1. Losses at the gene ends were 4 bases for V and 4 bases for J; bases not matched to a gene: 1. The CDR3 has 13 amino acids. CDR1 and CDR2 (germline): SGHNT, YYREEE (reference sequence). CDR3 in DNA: TGTGCCAGCAGCAGGACAGGGGGAAACACCATATATTTT. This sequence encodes CASSRTGGNTIYF.